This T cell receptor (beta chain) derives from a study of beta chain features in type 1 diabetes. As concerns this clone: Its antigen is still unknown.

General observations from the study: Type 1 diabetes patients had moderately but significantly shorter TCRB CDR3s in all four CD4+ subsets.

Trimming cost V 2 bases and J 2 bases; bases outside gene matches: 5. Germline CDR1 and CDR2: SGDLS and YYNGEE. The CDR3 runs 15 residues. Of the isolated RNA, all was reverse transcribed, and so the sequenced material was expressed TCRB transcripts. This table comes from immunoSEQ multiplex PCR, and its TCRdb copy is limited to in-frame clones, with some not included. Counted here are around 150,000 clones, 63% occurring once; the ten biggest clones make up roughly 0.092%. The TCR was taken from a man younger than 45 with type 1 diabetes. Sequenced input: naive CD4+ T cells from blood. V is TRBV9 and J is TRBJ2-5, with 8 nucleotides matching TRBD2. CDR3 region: CASSVGTSGQETQYF. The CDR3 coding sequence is TGTGCCAGCAGCGTCGGGACTAGTGGGCAAGAGACCCAGTACTTC.